A single sample is the source of the 19 T cell receptor beta chains below, sequenced in a study of technical replicates of blood from several donors. Data came from immunoSEQ multiplex PCR; TCRdb stores just in-frame clones and leaves some out. The sample consists of about 53,000 clones, 86% of them appearing once. Material: PBMCs. Receptor source: a human donor in good health. Some clones in this sample may be carry-over from other donors' samples.

The chain recombines TRBV13 with TRBJ1-1, with D perhaps TRBD1 (6 bases). The CDR3 loop spans 14 amino acids. Germline V gene data show CDR1 as PRHDT and CDR2 as FYEKMQ (reference sequence). V lost 2 bases to trimming and J lost 1 base, with 8 bases between them. The CDR3 DNA reads as TGTGCCAGCAGCTTATGGACAGAGAACACTGAAGCTTTCTTT. Translation gives CASSLWTENTEAFF.

This chain uses TRBV7-9 with TRBJ2-2; the match to TRBD1 covers 8 bases. The germline V gene encodes CDR1 SEHNR and CDR2 FQNEAQ (reference sequence). V was clipped by 6 bases and J by 2 bases; unmatched bases: 8. This CDR3 has 16 amino acids. The CDR3 here is CASRGGGQGNTGELFF. In DNA, the CDR3 is TGTGCCAGCAGAGGGGGAGGACAGGGAAACACCGGGGAGCTGTTTTTT. The full variable domain, in which reference TRBV7-9 and TRBJ2-2 provide the parts outside the CDR3, is DTGVSQNPRHKITKRGQNVTFRCDPISEHNRLYWYRQTLGQGPEFLTYFQNEAQLEKSRLLSDRFSAERPKGSFSTLEIQRTEQGDSAMYLCASRGGGQGNTGELFFGEGSRLTVL.

The CDR3 loop is CASSLGTGGRNTEAFF. The CDR3 coding sequence is TGTGCCAGCAGCTTGGGGACAGGGGGCCGGAACACTGAAGCTTTCTTT. V and J are TRBV5-4 and TRBJ1-1, with 11 bases matching TRBD1. After removal of 0 bases from V and 1 base from J, the junction contained 2 bases not matched to a gene. The CDR3 runs to 16 residues. The V gene's germline CDR1 is SGHNT and CDR2 YYREEE (reference sequence).

The chain is built from TRBV5-6 and TRBJ2-1, with 8 bases lining up with TRBD1. The germline gives CDR1 SGHDT, CDR2 YYEEEE. The length of the CDR3 is 15 residues. The trim removed 9 bases at V and 4 bases at J, leaving 12 bases unmatched. CDR3 sequence reads: CATEGAGQGYNEQFF. The CDR3 DNA reads TGTGCCACCGAGGGTGCAGGACAGGGTTACAATGAGCAGTTCTTC.

V and J are TRBV7-2 and TRBJ1-2; maybe TRBD1 (5 bases). Germline CDR1 is SGHTA and CDR2 is FQGNSA. Trimming stripped 1 base from V and 4 bases from J, with 13 bases between. The CDR3 is made up of 15 amino acids. CDR3 DNA: TGTGCCAGCAGCTTAGTCAAGGGGCCCAGCTATGGCTACACCTTC. This encodes CASSLVKGPSYGYTF.

The chain combines TRBV7-2 with TRBJ2-5; D possibly corresponds to TRBD2 (7 bases). The CDR3 length is 14 residues. V was pared by 8 bases and J by 4 bases, with 17 bases between. Looked up from germline, CDR1 is SGHTA and CDR2 is FQGNSA. DNA of the CDR3: TGTGCCAGCTCCCTTGGGGGGGCGGGAGAGACCCAGTACTTC. Its protein is CASSLGGAGETQYF.

J is TRBJ2-7 and V is TRBV13; D gene unclear. Trimming pared 5 bases from V and 3 bases from J, leaving 8 bases between. Looked up from germline, CDR1 is PRHDT and CDR2 is FYEKMQ (reference sequence). The CDR3 loop spans 12 amino acids. DNA of the CDR3: TGTGCCAGCAGCCATCAGCGCTACGAGCAGTACTTC. Residues: CASSHQRYEQYF.

This clone occurred once. V usage is TRBV6-5 and J usage is TRBJ1-2; perhaps TRBD1 as D (5 bases). V lost 7 bases and J 6 bases, leaving 15 bases between the germline ends. The length of the CDR3 is 13 residues. CDR1 is MNHEY and CDR2 is SVGAGI in the germline V gene. The CDR3 bases are TGTGCCAGCACCAAGGGCGGGGCTAATGGCTACACCTTC. This sequence encodes CASTKGGANGYTF.

The table lists this clone with a count of one. This chain links TRBV29-1 with TRBJ1-1; TRBD1 aligns across 8 bases. The CDR3 consists of 14 residues. V shed 5 bases and J 1 base; nucleotides not matched to a gene: 6. The germline V gene encodes CDR1 SQVTM and CDR2 ANQGSEA. The CDR3 DNA is TGCAGCGTTCGAACAGGGGGTGGGAACACTGAAGCTTTCTTT. Protein sequence: CSVRTGGGNTEAFF.

The rearrangement uses TRBV7-9 and TRBJ1-1; D may be TRBD1 (5 bases). The V gene's germline CDR1 is SEHNR and CDR2 FQNEAQ (reference sequence). Between the trimmed V and J ends, which lost 1 base and 6 bases, there was a span of 18 bases. The CDR3 is made up of 16 amino acids. For the CDR3, the DNA is TGTGCCAGCAGCTTAGATTCCCTCTCGGGGGGGTCTGAAGCTTTCTTT. The encoded protein is CASSLDSLSGGSEAFF.

This rearrangement joins TRBV7-2 to TRBJ2-1; 12 nucleotides match TRBD2. This CDR3 has 16 amino acids. Germline CDR1 and CDR2: SGHTA and FQGNSA. The junction had 6 bases not matched to a gene; V was cut back by 5 bases and J by 4 bases. CDR3 DNA sequence: TGTGCCAGCAGCCCAGAGACTAGCGGGAGATACAATGAGCAGTTCTTC. It encodes CASSPETSGRYNEQFF.

CDR3 sequence (DNA): TGTGCCAGCAGTTACTCGGGCAGGGGAGTTGAAAAACTGTTTTTT. This encodes CASSYSGRGVEKLFF. This rearrangement joins TRBV6-5 to TRBJ1-4; D is possibly TRBD1 (6 bases). Looked up from germline, CDR1 is MNHEY and CDR2 is SVGAGI. This CDR3 is 15 amino acids long. V was cut by 0 bases and J by 7 bases, with 12 bases left in between.

This sequence joins TRBV27 and TRBJ2-7, with 7 positions matching TRBD1. Germline values: CDR1 MNHEY, CDR2 SMNVEV (reference sequence). The CDR3 covers 15 residues. V dropped 4 bases and J dropped 9; count of bases not matched to a gene: 15. CDR3 sequence (DNA): TGTGCCAGCAGTTCCTCCACACCAGGGGGAAGGGTGCAGTACTTC. Encoded protein: CASSSSTPGGRVQYF.

This sequence joins TRBV5-6 and TRBJ2-5, with a possible D match to TRBD2 (6 bases). CDR1 is SGHDT and CDR2 is YYEEEE in the germline V gene. The CDR3 consists of 16 residues. Trimming cost V 3 bases and J 6 bases, with 21 bases left between them. Here the CDR3 DNA reads TGTGCCAGCAGCTCGAGGGCGGGGCTGGGCCTAAAGACCCAGTACTTC. Translated, it gives CASSSRAGLGLKTQYF.

The rearrangement links TRBV5-4 to TRBJ1-3, with no clear D. V lost 4 bases and J lost 2, with 13 bases in between. This CDR3 is 15 amino acids long. Germline V CDR1 and CDR2: SGHNT, YYREEE (reference sequence). CDR3 loop: CASSPGGETGNTIYF. CDR3 in DNA: TGTGCCAGCAGCCCCGGCGGGGAGACTGGAAACACCATATATTTT.

This chain links TRBV6-6 with TRBJ1-3, with 8 bases that match TRBD1. With 5 bases clipped from V and 4 bases from J, the junction kept 4 bases outside the gene matches. Germline assignment: CDR1 MNHNY and CDR2 SVGAGI (reference sequence). CDR3 length: 14 amino acids. The chain's CDR3 is CASSPRDRGNTIYF. In nucleotides, the CDR3 is TGTGCCAGCAGTCCCAGGGACAGGGGAAACACCATATATTTT.

This chain links TRBV11-3 with TRBJ2-7; 7 nucleotides match TRBD1. The CDR3 sequence is 14 residues long. The ends lost 4 bases at V and 2 bases at J; junction bases unmatched: 5. The germline V gene has CDR1 SGHNT and CDR2 YENEEA. The CDR3 reads CASSSRDSPYEQYF. CDR3 bases: TGTGCCAGCAGCTCTAGGGACAGCCCCTACGAGCAGTACTTC.

This clone was seen only a few times. The J gene is TRBJ1-3, the V gene TRBV6-5, with D unresolved. The length of the CDR3 is 15 residues. V was shortened by 8 bases and J by 0 bases, with 14 bases between the two germline ends. Germline V gene lookup returns CDR1 MNHEY and CDR2 SVGAGI. CDR3 in amino acids: CASSFGESSGNTIYF. Here the CDR3 DNA reads TGTGCCAGCTCCTTTGGGGAGAGCTCTGGAAACACCATATATTTT.

The chain combines TRBV2 with TRBJ1-1; D is unresolved. The CDR3 consists of 13 residues. Germline V lookup: CDR1 SNHLY, CDR2 FYNNEI. Trimming took off 3 bases at V and 11 bases at J, with 16 bases between the two ends. CDR3 DNA: TGTGCCAGCAGTGACTTCTCGGACTCTGGGGCTTTCTTT. Amino acid sequence: CASSDFSDSGAFF.